The sequence of this T cell receptor (beta chain) was determined in a study of Graves' ophthalmopathy and Graves' hyperthyroidism. Scientists amplified the TCR beta CDR3 regions from RNA transcripts. The library came from an HTBI-primed first-round RT-PCR and a second-round multiplex PCR. TCRdb recomputed calls from the multiplex PCR reads with MiXCR, one row per CDR3 protein. This sample carries about 16,000 distinct CDR3 sequences, 45% to 55% of them seen once, and the ten largest clones take around 25%. The term stable hyperthyroidism indicated an absence of ophthalmopathy within 18 months of follow-up. Other autoimmune diseases, uncontrolled infections, pregnancy or lactation excluded patients from enrollment. This clonotype is termed medium-sized. Sequencing input: peripheral blood. The receptor's source is a woman aged 40 to 50 with stable Graves' hyperthyroidism.

CDR3 amino acids: CASSERYNYGYTF. CDR3 coding DNA: TGTGCCAGCAGTGAGAGATACAACTATGGCTACACCTTC. The chain recombines TRBV2 with TRBJ1-2; no reliable D call. The CDR3 covers 13 residues. The germline gives CDR1 SNHLY, CDR2 FYNNEI. V lost 3 bases, J lost 2 bases, and 7 bases lay in between.